What follows is one TCR beta chain and its context. The target antigen is unknown. The data were taken from a study of siplizumab effects on memory and regulatory T cells. Study observations and caveats: Naive T cells appeared more varied than memory cells and looked like key alloresponse contributors. Relative to controls at roughly 27%, mappable alloreactive CD4+ clones exhibited a mean Treg-derived proportion of around 65% with siplizumab.

Assay used: immunoSEQ multiplex PCR; TCRdb lists only in-frame clones, some missing. The table records just over 60,000 clones, approximately 79% of them present only once. The germline V and J ends were trimmed by 2 bases and 2 bases, with 12 bases remaining between them. Germline loops: CDR1 MGHRA, CDR2 YSYEKL. The CDR3 is 15 amino acids. The chain links TRBV4-1 to TRBJ1-2; D is perhaps TRBD1 (6 bases). The sample comprised memory CD4+ T cells sorted from blood. The sequence was collected from a human donor in good health. The DNA for the CDR3 is TGCGCCAGCAGCCAACAAGACCAGGGGAACTATGGCTACACCTTC. Its translation is CASSQQDQGNYGYTF.